The 30 T cell receptor beta chains given below trace back to one sample, sequenced in a study of identical twins. TCRdb reanalysed the 5' RACE reads using MiXCR and keeps one entry per CDR3 protein. The table records around 680,000 distinct CDR3 sequences, over 8.5% of them present only once. The same sample was also used in a study of yellow fever vaccine responses in identical twins.

Sequencing used PBMCs. These receptors all stem from a woman aged 18-29 years in good health.

Only a few counts were recorded for this clonotype. The V and J genes are TRBV29-1 and TRBJ2-1, with D maybe TRBD1 (5 bases). The CDR3 runs 11 residues. Per the germline V gene, CDR1 is SQVTM and CDR2 is ANQGSEA. With 7 bases removed from V and 7 bases from J, the gap between germline ends came to 11 bases. This CDR3 reads CSARVGNEQFF. The CDR3 nucleotides read TGCAGCGCCAGGGTTGGAAATGAGCAGTTCTTC.

This clonotype was counted at least ten times. This chain joins TRBV29-1 and TRBJ2-7; maybe TRBD2 (6 bases). The CDR3 length is 15 residues. Germline V gives CDR1 SQVTM, CDR2 ANQGSEA. V lost 6 bases and J 6 bases, leaving 24 bases between the germline ends. The DNA for the CDR3 is TGCAGCGTAATTTCAGTCCTAGCGCAAGGGTCCGAGCAGTACTTC. Translation: CSVISVLAQGSEQYF.

This clonotype was counted only a few times. This chain joins TRBV9 and TRBJ2-7; D remains unclear. Germline assignment: CDR1 SGDLS and CDR2 YYNGEE. The CDR3 loop spans 14 amino acids. V was trimmed by 6 bases and J by 6 bases, leaving 19 bases between them. The CDR3 loop is CASTPFAITGEQYF. As DNA, the CDR3 is TGTGCCAGCACCCCGTTCGCGATTACTGGCGAGCAGTACTTC.

This chain connects TRBV7-2 to TRBJ2-3; 9 bases are shared with TRBD1. The germline gives CDR1 SGHTA, CDR2 FQGNSA. V trimming: 5 bases; J trimming: 4 bases; junction bases outside the gene matches: 10. The CDR3 runs to 16 residues. CDR3 loop: CASSPPGTGWSDTQYF. DNA for the CDR3: TGTGCCAGCAGCCCCCCCGGGACAGGGTGGTCAGATACGCAGTATTTT.

This clonotype appeared many times. This sequence joins TRBV29-1 and TRBJ2-4, with 10 bases lining up with TRBD2. Trimming removed 5 bases from V and 1 base from J; junction bases left unmatched: 5. The CDR3 covers 15 residues. Germline V gene lookup returns CDR1 SQVTM and CDR2 ANQGSEA. The CDR3 is CSVKAGGTAKNIQYF. CDR3 in DNA: TGCAGCGTTAAAGCGGGAGGGACGGCCAAAAACATTCAGTACTTC.

The chain employs TRBV18 and TRBJ2-5; TRBD2 agrees at 7 bases. J was trimmed by 4 bases and V by 0 bases; bases with no gene match: 8. CDR1 KGHSH and CDR2 LQKENI come from the germline V gene. There are 16 residues in the CDR3. The CDR3 reads CASSPPGGLPLETQYF. For the CDR3, the DNA is TGTGCCAGCTCACCACCGGGGGGACTACCATTAGAGACCCAGTACTTC.

In its sample, this clonotype was seen many times. The genes are TRBV12-3 or TRBV12-4 and TRBJ2-5, with 10 bases lining up with TRBD1. V was clipped by 5 bases and J by 4 bases; unmatched bases: 7. The CDR3 extends over 15 amino acids. This CDR3 reads CASSTGQGWGETQYF. CDR3 in DNA: TGTGCCAGCAGTACGGGACAGGGGTGGGGAGAGACCCAGTACTTC.

This clonotype was recorded a few times. In DNA, the CDR3 is TGCGCCAGCAGCGCGGACAGCTCGAACACCGGGGAGCTGTTTTTT. Encoded protein: CASSADSSNTGELFF. The V call is TRBV5-1, the J call TRBJ2-2; tentative D call: TRBD1 (6 bases). Germline V gene data show CDR1 as SGHRS and CDR2 as YFSETQ. CDR3 length: 15 amino acids. Trimming removed 4 bases at V and 0 bases at J, with 10 bases between.

This clonotype has a handful of counts. J is TRBJ2-3 and V is TRBV4-2; perhaps TRBD1 as D (6 bases). CDR1 LGHNA and CDR2 YNFKEQ come from the germline V gene. V was clipped by 0 bases and J by 2 bases, with 12 bases between them. The CDR3 has 16 amino acids. The CDR3 spells CASSQEQGPITDTQYF. CDR3 bases: TGTGCCAGCAGCCAAGAGCAGGGGCCGATCACAGATACGCAGTATTTT.

The sample holds a few counts of this clonotype. This sequence joins TRBV5-1 and TRBJ2-5; no firm D call. V was cut by 1 base and J by 4 bases, with 8 bases left in between. This CDR3 has 13 amino acids. Looked up from germline, CDR1 is SGHRS and CDR2 is YFSETQ. The CDR3 is CASSLIRPETQYF. CDR3 coding DNA: TGCGCCAGCAGCTTGATCCGACCAGAGACCCAGTACTTC.

This clonotype was seen more than once but under ten times. The J gene is TRBJ2-5, the V gene TRBV7-2; the D gene is possibly TRBD1 (6 bases). The CDR3 runs to 14 residues. V was pared by 5 bases and J by 1 base, with 11 bases between. The germline CDR1 and CDR2 sequences are SGHTA and FQGNSA. The CDR3 DNA reads TGTGCCAGCAGCCCGGGACACCGCCAAGAGACCCAGTACTTC. This translates into CASSPGHRQETQYF. Variable domain in full (rest from reference TRBV7-2 and TRBJ2-5): GAGVSQSPSNKVTEKGKDVELRCDPISGHTALYWYRQSLGQGLEFLIYFQGNSAPDKSGLPSDRFSAERTGGSVSTLTIQRTQQEDSAVYLCASSPGHRQETQYFGPGTRLLVL.

This clonotype has more than one count but fewer than ten. V usage is TRBV5-1 and J usage is TRBJ2-6; 8 nucleotides match TRBD1. The V and J ends lost 4 bases and 0 bases, in that order; junction bases with no gene match: 3. Germline V gene sequence: CDR1 SGHRS, CDR2 YFSETQ. This CDR3 spans 16 amino acids. CDR3 DNA: TGCGCCAGCAGCCCGACAGGGGACTCTGGGGCCAACGTCCTGACTTTC. It yields the protein CASSPTGDSGANVLTF.

This clonotype was observed a few times. The chain is built from TRBV20-1 and TRBJ2-4, with D possibly called TRBD1 or TRBD2 (6 bases each). Germline V gene sequence: CDR1 DFQATT, CDR2 SNEGSKA (reference sequence). CDR3 size: 13 residues. The V gene lost 5 bases and the J gene lost 7 bases, with 15 bases spanning the gap. The CDR3 region is CSAPGAGPNIQYF. The CDR3 region has the DNA TGCAGTGCTCCGGGGGCAGGCCCGAACATTCAGTACTTC.

This clonotype was counted only a few times. This chain uses TRBV7-2 with TRBJ1-1, with 7 bases matching TRBD1. Trimming at V came to 0 bases and at J to 9 bases, leaving 7 bases not matched to a gene. The CDR3 spans 14 residues. Germline CDR1 SGHTA, CDR2 FQGNSA. CDR3 region: CASSLALSGGKAFF. CDR3 DNA sequence: TGTGCCAGCAGCTTAGCGCTATCAGGGGGTAAAGCTTTCTTT.

This clonotype was counted many times. This chain links TRBV7-2 with TRBJ2-3; 9 nucleotides line up with TRBD2. With V trimmed by 1 base and J by 0 bases, 2 bases remained unmatched. This CDR3 has 16 amino acids. CDR1 is SGHTA, CDR2 FQGNSA, per germline. CDR3: CASSLVAGASTDTQYF. CDR3 DNA: TGTGCCAGCAGCTTAGTAGCGGGGGCTAGCACAGATACGCAGTATTTT.

This clonotype was observed many times. This rearrangement joins TRBV7-2 to TRBJ2-7, with D perhaps matching TRBD2 (6 bases). CDR3 size: 15 residues. The germline V gene encodes CDR1 SGHTA and CDR2 FQGNSA. V was shortened by 3 bases and J by 3 bases, with 15 bases between the two germline ends. The DNA of the CDR3 is TGTGCCAGCAGCTTTAGTCGGACTAATTTCTACGAGCAGTACTTC. Its translation is CASSFSRTNFYEQYF.

The chain couples TRBV5-1 to TRBJ2-7; maybe TRBD2 (6 bases). The germline V and J ends were trimmed by 4 bases and 5 bases, with 19 bases remaining between them. The CDR3 contains 15 residues. The germline gives CDR1 SGHRS, CDR2 YFSETQ. The CDR3 DNA is TGCGCCAGCAGCCCCCTCGGCGGGGTGGTCAACGAGCAGTACTTC. It is translated as CASSPLGGVVNEQYF.

This clonotype was counted many times. The rearrangement links TRBV3-1 to TRBJ2-7; D is perhaps TRBD2 (6 bases). The CDR3 contains 14 residues. With 1 base removed from V and 4 bases from J, the gap between germline ends came to 11 bases. Germline V CDR1 and CDR2: LGHDT, YNNKEL (reference sequence). CDR3 loop: CASSQGLGGYEQYF. The CDR3 DNA is TGTGCCAGCAGCCAAGGTTTGGGGGGATACGAGCAGTACTTC.

The chain links TRBV13 to TRBJ2-5; TRBD2 aligns across 14 bases. V lost 7 bases and J lost 3; bases outside the gene matches: 16. CDR3 size: 19 residues. The germline V gene encodes CDR1 PRHDT and CDR2 FYEKMQ (reference sequence). The CDR3 DNA reads as TGTGCCAGCACCCTAGGGACTAGCGGGAGATTGGGGGAAAAAGAGACCCAGTACTTC. Encoded protein: CASTLGTSGRLGEKETQYF.

This chain links TRBV5-6 with TRBJ2-7, with TRBD1 as a possible D gene (6 bases). Trimming left V 4 bases short and J 7 bases short, with 12 bases between. Germline-derived CDR1 and CDR2 are SGHDT and YYEEEE. CDR3 length: 12 amino acids. CDR3 in amino acids: CASSGQIGEQYF. As DNA, the CDR3 is TGTGCCAGCAGCGGACAGATAGGAGAGCAGTACTTC.

This clonotype was detected many times. The chain links TRBV4-2 to TRBJ2-3; 7 bases are shared with TRBD2. V lost 2 bases and J lost 6; bases outside the gene matches: 2. From germline, CDR1 is LGHNA and CDR2 YNFKEQ. The CDR3 is 13 amino acids. The CDR3: CASSQSGGDTQYF. The DNA of the CDR3 is TGTGCCAGCAGCCAATCCGGGGGGGATACGCAGTATTTT.

This clonotype was counted only a few times. The chain couples TRBV5-6 to TRBJ2-1; 9 bases match TRBD2. V lost 5 bases to trimming and J lost 6 bases; unmatched junction nucleotides: 18. The germline V gene has CDR1 SGHDT and CDR2 YYEEEE. This CDR3 region has 18 residues. The chain's CDR3 is CASRKKTVSGTSSNEQFF. The CDR3 region has the DNA TGTGCCAGCAGAAAGAAGACAGTGTCCGGGACTAGCAGCAATGAGCAGTTCTTC.

The CDR3 DNA reads TGTGCCAGCAGCCAAAACAGGGGAGAAGAGACCCAGTACTTC. Its protein product is CASSQNRGEETQYF. The J gene is TRBJ2-5, the V gene TRBV7-2; TRBD1 matches 7 bases. The CDR3 totals 14 residues. CDR1 is SGHTA and CDR2 is FQGNSA in the germline V gene. Trimming at V came to 5 bases and at J to 3 bases, leaving 6 bases not matched to a gene.

V and J are TRBV2 and TRBJ2-5; TRBD1 agrees at 10 bases. This CDR3 has 15 amino acids. The germline CDR1 and CDR2 sequences are SNHLY and FYNNEI. J was trimmed by 3 bases and V by 6 bases; bases with no gene match: 7. CDR3 in DNA: TGTGCCAGCAGCGGGGGGGGACAGGGGAAAGAGACCCAGTACTTC. Amino acid sequence: CASSGGGQGKETQYF.

This clonotype showed up many times. CDR3 region: CSVEGVLGSAAYEQYF. The CDR3 DNA reads TGCAGCGTTGAAGGGGTATTGGGGAGTGCGGCCTACGAGCAGTACTTC. The chain is built from TRBV29-1 and TRBJ2-7; TRBD2 is a possible D gene (5 bases). Germline CDR1 SQVTM, CDR2 ANQGSEA. The germline V and J ends were trimmed by 1 base and 2 bases, with 18 bases remaining between them. This CDR3 spans 16 amino acids.

This clonotype turned up a few times. V is TRBV20-1 and J is TRBJ2-7; 8 bases are shared with TRBD1. The CDR3 loop spans 14 amino acids. The germline V gene has CDR1 DFQATT and CDR2 SNEGSKA (reference sequence). V lost 6 bases and J lost 2; bases outside the gene matches: 9. CDR3 amino acids: CSALDRGRPYEQYF. CDR3 in DNA: TGCAGTGCCCTCGACAGGGGCCGCCCCTACGAGCAGTACTTC.

This clonotype was observed a handful of times. J is TRBJ2-3 and V is TRBV11-2; D gene unclear. CDR3 length: 15 residues. V was cut by 2 bases and J by 2 bases, with 11 bases left in between. CDR1 and CDR2 (germline): SGHAT, FQNNGV. The CDR3 is CASSLTPAYTDTQYF. The CDR3 nucleotides are TGTGCCAGCAGCTTAACCCCCGCTTACACAGATACGCAGTATTTT.

This clonotype was seen a few times. CDR3 in DNA: TGCGCCAGCAGCTTGGGAGACAGGATCTCCTACGAGCAGTACTTC. Its protein is CASSLGDRISYEQYF. The V gene is TRBV5-1, the J gene TRBJ2-7; D perhaps matches TRBD1 (6 bases). CDR1 is SGHRS, CDR2 YFSETQ, per germline. This CDR3 comprises 15 residues. V was cut by 0 bases and J by 0 bases, with 10 bases left in between.

The V and J genes are TRBV2 and TRBJ2-7; the D is unclear. The CDR3 length is 12 residues. Germline values: CDR1 SNHLY, CDR2 FYNNEI. The V end lost 6 bases, the J end lost 4 bases, and 10 bases lay between the germline ends. Here the CDR3 reads CASRKTVYEQYF. For the CDR3, the DNA is TGTGCCAGCAGAAAGACGGTTTACGAGCAGTACTTC.

The chain is built from TRBV20-1 and TRBJ2-7; 11 bases are shared with TRBD2. In germline, CDR1 is DFQATT, CDR2 SNEGSKA (reference sequence). Trimming took 1 base from V and 2 from J; bases not matched to a gene: 10. CDR3 length: 17 amino acids. The CDR3 is CSARGLAGGPIPYEQYF. The CDR3 DNA is TGCAGTGCTAGAGGTTTAGCGGGAGGGCCTATCCCCTACGAGCAGTACTTC.